This record looks at one T cell receptor (beta chain) sequence and its context. Its antigen is not yet known. No base-level quality is on record; no much larger clone is a single base apart. The CDR3 regions of human TCRbeta chains were analyzed by immunosequencing. The paper's data handling went like this. TCRs in the repertoires were compared against a reference library of SARS-CoV-2-specific TCRs that had been generated with the MIRA antigen-specificity platform. Breadth meant the fraction of unique TCRs that were SARS-CoV-2-associated, whereas depth meant the fraction of total T cells that were SARS-CoV-2-associated. Using the MIRA data, each spike-specific TCR was mapped to the spike region that the TCR reacts to and placed in a CD4 or CD8 class. Log10-transformed breadth and depth values were compared by one-way ANOVA with Sidak's multiple comparisons tests. TCRdb took over this immuneACCESS table, retaining in-frame rearrangements with V and J assigned. Such tables are incomplete; in checked studies, under half of the missing clones stem from an unresolved V gene, and the remainder is unexplained. That table furnishes V, J and clone size, whereas the DNA furnished D and trimming. This sample gives roughly 130,000 clones in total; 88% of them show up just once. The top ten constitute under 9.5% of the sample.

These data belong to a study of T cell responses to AZD1222 COVID-19 vaccine (dated by TCRdb to about 2021). About the study as a whole: AZD1222 recipients whose second dose came at about 4 weeks and those whose second dose came at about 12 weeks were combined into one group, since spike-specific TCR depth and breadth did not differ between the two schedules. TCR sequencing was performed for over 230 trial participants, of whom around 200 were given two doses of AZD1222 and about 25 were given two doses of MenACWY control vaccine. Trial participants were enrolled into age subgroups of 18-55, 56-69 and 70-plus years, which contained about 160, 30 and 59 TCR-sequenced participants, respectively. What the work shows at the level of the full study, not this receptor alone: Conclusions about previously exposed vaccinees were limited because only six AZD1222 recipients were SARS-CoV-2 seropositive at baseline. In the small 56-69-year group, the increase in depth fell short of significance, most likely because of low power. After two AZD1222 doses, both the breadth and the depth of spike-specific TCRs were significantly higher than at day 0 and than in MenACWY recipients. Reportedly, almost half of the unique spike-specific TCRs recognized epitopes lying outside the regions that are mutated in the B.1.351 and B.1.1.7 variants. Because no day 14 peak-response samples were available, the repertoires could be characterized only after the peak T cell response. Participants were mostly white British, with more females than males. The authors suggested clonal diversity may have been underestimated. The whole spike protein was spanned by vaccine-associated CD4 TCRs, and dominant responses were seen in regions 160-218 and 743-854.

Per the publication, the time point label means: baseline before first vaccination. Samples from vaccinated people were obtained from the UK trials COV001 and COV002, which included a single-blind randomized controlled phase 2/3 trial of AZD1222 (ChAdOx1 nCoV-19) in healthy adults. Trial participant PBMC samples were collected at day 0 and day 28 after the second dose for TCRbeta chain sequencing. From the germline V gene, CDR1 is SGHRS and CDR2 is YFSETQ. Taken from cysteine to phenylalanine, the CDR3 has 18 residues. Just the 54-base CDR3 DNA is kept, in frame starting at base 1. V loses 3 bases at its end and J loses 0 bases; junction bases beyond the gene matches: 4.

Sequencing used peripheral blood, obtained on day 0 of AZD1222 vaccination. This TCR came from an adult in good health. The V gene is TRBV5-1 and the J gene is TRBJ2-3; the junction holds 16 bases that match TRBD2. The CDR3 sequence is CASSSGTSGRGSTDTQYF. The nucleotide sequence reads as follows: TGCGCCAGCAGCTCGGGGACTAGCGGGAGGGGAAGCACAGATACGCAGTATTTT.